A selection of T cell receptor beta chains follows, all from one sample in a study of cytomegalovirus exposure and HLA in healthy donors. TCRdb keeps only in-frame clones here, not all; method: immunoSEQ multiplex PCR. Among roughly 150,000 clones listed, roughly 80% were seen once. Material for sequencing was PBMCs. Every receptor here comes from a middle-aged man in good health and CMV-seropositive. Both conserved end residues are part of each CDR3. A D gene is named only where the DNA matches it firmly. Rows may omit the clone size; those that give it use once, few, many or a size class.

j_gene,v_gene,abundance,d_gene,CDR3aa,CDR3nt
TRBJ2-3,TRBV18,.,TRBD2,CASSPLREGLSDTQYF,TGTGCCAGCTCACCATTGCGGGAGGGCCTATCAGATACGCAGTATTTT
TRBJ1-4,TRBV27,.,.,CASSLSISGKLFF,TGTGCCAGCAGTTTATCGATTTCAGGAAAACTGTTTTTT
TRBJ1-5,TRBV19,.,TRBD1,CASSIDDRANQPQHF,TGTGCCAGTAGTATTGATGACAGGGCGAATCAGCCCCAGCATTTT
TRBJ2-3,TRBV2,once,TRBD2,CASSELAGSTDTQYF,TGTGCCAGCAGTGAACTAGCGGGAAGCACAGATACGCAGTATTTT
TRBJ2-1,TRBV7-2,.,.,CASSLGVRVSYNEQFF,TGTGCCAGCAGCTTAGGAGTCAGGGTCTCCTACAATGAGCAGTTCTTC
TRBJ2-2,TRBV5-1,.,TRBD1,CASAPQGARAGELFF,TGCGCCAGCGCCCCACAGGGGGCCCGGGCCGGGGAGCTGTTTTTT
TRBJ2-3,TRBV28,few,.,CASVAQSTDTQYF,TGTGCCAGCGTAGCCCAGAGCACAGATACGCAGTATTTT
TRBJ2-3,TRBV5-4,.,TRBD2,CASSSGTSGTITDTQYF,TGTGCCAGCAGCTCGGGGACTAGCGGGACCATCACAGATACGCAGTATTTT
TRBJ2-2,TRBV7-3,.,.,CASSLGIFGGRTGELFF,TGTGCCAGCAGCTTAGGTATTTTTGGAGGAAGGACCGGGGAGCTGTTTTTT
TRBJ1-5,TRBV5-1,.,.,CASSLFSPEDQPQHF,TGCGCCAGCAGCTTGTTTTCCCCGGAGGATCAGCCCCAGCATTTT
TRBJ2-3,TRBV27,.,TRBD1,CASSFGTGSIDTQYF,TGTGCCAGCAGTTTCGGGACAGGGTCAATAGATACGCAGTATTTT
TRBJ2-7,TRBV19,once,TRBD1,CASSIRGQGWYEQYF,TGTGCCAGTAGTATCAGGGGACAGGGATGGTACGAGCAGTACTTC
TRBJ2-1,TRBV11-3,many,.,CASSQTPSSYNEQFF,TGTGCCAGCAGCCAAACACCTAGCTCCTACAATGAGCAGTTCTTC
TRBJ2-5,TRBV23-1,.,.,CASRRQETQYF,TGCGCCAGCAGGCGGCAAGAGACCCAGTACTTC
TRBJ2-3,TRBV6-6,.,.,CASSPWGTSTDTQYF,TGTGCCAGCTCCCCCTGGGGGACTAGCACAGATACGCAGTATTTT